These 23 T cell receptor beta chains originate from one sample sequenced in a study of early stage breast cancer tumors. Clones were sequenced by immunoSEQ multiplex PCR, and TCRdb holds only the in-frame ones, with some missing. The table includes approximately 54,000 clones, 78% detected once. The sequenced sample was blood. The source is a person aged 35 to 50 with breast cancer.

The CDR3 sequence is CASSISGGLGYTF. In DNA, the CDR3 is TGTGCCAGTAGTATTTCAGGGGGGCTTGGCTACACCTTC. The chain has TRBV19 and TRBJ1-2, with TRBD1 matching 7 bases. The V and J ends lost 3 bases and 7 bases, in that order; junction bases with no gene match: 5. The CDR3 is made up of 13 amino acids. The germline V gene encodes CDR1 LNHDA and CDR2 SQIVND (reference sequence).

In DNA form, the CDR3 reads TGTGCCAGCAGCCTCCCTCGAAAGCGGGAGGGCCCCGATGCCTACGAGCAGTACTTC. It translates to CASSLPRKREGPDAYEQYF. This sequence joins TRBV7-6 and TRBJ2-7, with TRBD2 identical over 10 bases. Germline V gives CDR1 SGHVS, CDR2 FNYEAQ. There are 19 residues in the CDR3. The V gene end was trimmed by 5 bases and the J gene end by 2 bases; junction bases not matched to a gene: 18.

The J gene is TRBJ2-1, the V gene TRBV5-6, with a weak D call TRBD1 (5 bases). V was shortened by 0 bases and J by 0 bases, with 7 bases between the two germline ends. The CDR3 contains 15 residues. The germline gives CDR1 SGHDT, CDR2 YYEEEE. This chain's CDR3 is CASSLGGHSYNEQFF. Here the CDR3 DNA reads TGTGCCAGCAGCTTGGGCGGACACTCCTACAATGAGCAGTTCTTC.

The V call is TRBV20-1, the J call TRBJ2-3; D might be TRBD2 (5 bases). CDR1 is DFQATT, CDR2 SNEGSKA, per germline (reference sequence). CDR3 length: 11 amino acids. The V end was cut by 3 bases, the J end by 11 bases, with 12 bases between. In DNA form, the CDR3 reads TGCAGTGCTAGTCCCCAGCGGAAGCAGTATTTT. Translation gives CSASPQRKQYF.

The chain carries TRBV5-1 and TRBJ2-7, with 7 nucleotides matching TRBD2. CDR1 SGHRS and CDR2 YFSETQ come from the germline V gene. This CDR3 is 16 amino acids long. Unmatched junction bases numbered 10, after V lost 2 bases and J lost 2 bases. CDR3 region: CASSFAGVENTYEQYF. In nucleotides, the CDR3 is TGCGCCAGCAGCTTTGCGGGAGTGGAAAATACCTACGAGCAGTACTTC.

The CDR3 DNA is TGTGCCAGCAGTGATGGACAGGGGAGGGTTGAGGAAAAACTGTTTTTT. This gives the protein CASSDGQGRVEEKLFF. The chain recombines TRBV2 with TRBJ1-4; 9 bases match TRBD1. The germline gives CDR1 SNHLY, CDR2 FYNNEI. The CDR3 is made up of 16 amino acids. V was clipped by 3 bases and J by 8 bases; unmatched bases: 10.

The chain couples TRBV10-3 to TRBJ2-1, with D hard to call. Deletions cut 0 bases from V and 10 bases from J, with 10 bases between. The germline V gene encodes CDR1 ENHRY and CDR2 SYGVKD. The CDR3 has 13 amino acids. The CDR3 sequence is CAISESLKGEQFF. Written as DNA, the CDR3 is TGTGCCATCAGTGAGTCGTTGAAGGGCGAGCAGTTCTTC.

The chain uses TRBV2 and TRBJ2-3; D not certain. V was clipped by 2 bases and J by 8 bases, with 2 bases between them. The germline CDR1 and CDR2 sequences are SNHLY and FYNNEI. The CDR3 contains 10 residues. In DNA form, the CDR3 reads TGTGCCAGCAGTGAAACTACGCAGTATTTT. Its protein is CASSETTQYF.

The chain is built from TRBV29-1 and TRBJ1-1, with TRBD1 as a possible D gene (6 bases). Per germline, CDR1 SQVTM and CDR2 ANQGSEA. This CDR3 contains 13 residues. The V end was cut by 3 bases, the J end by 5 bases, with 13 bases between. CDR3 residues: CSVDARGSTEAFF. In DNA, the CDR3 is TGCAGCGTTGATGCCAGGGGCAGTACTGAAGCTTTCTTT. Supplemented by reference TRBV29-1 and TRBJ1-1, the full variable domain reads SAVISQKPSRDICQRGTSLTIQCQVDSQVTMMFWYRQQPGQSLTLIATANQGSEATYESGFVIDKFPISRPNLTFSTLTVSNMSPEDSSIYLCSVDARGSTEAFFGQGTRLTVV.

The CDR3 here is CASSPRVGADSYEQYF. CDR3 coding DNA: TGTGCCAGCAGCCCCCGGGTGGGGGCCGATTCCTACGAGCAGTACTTC. This chain joins TRBV7-9 and TRBJ2-7; D possibly corresponds to TRBD1 (6 bases). Trimming shortened V by 5 bases and J by 1 base, and 18 bases separated the two germline ends. The germline CDR1 and CDR2 sequences are SEHNR and FQNEAQ (reference sequence). This CDR3 spans 16 amino acids.

This clone appeared a single time. The J gene is TRBJ2-7, the V gene TRBV11-2; possibly TRBD2 for D (6 bases). There are 14 residues in the CDR3. The germline gives CDR1 SGHAT, CDR2 FQNNGV. The V and J ends lost 5 bases and 6 bases respectively, with 17 bases between them. The CDR3 loop reads CASSRIGGVSEQYF. CDR3 DNA sequence: TGTGCCAGCAGCCGGATCGGCGGGGTCTCCGAGCAGTACTTC.

This chain joins TRBV11-2 and TRBJ2-4; D possibly corresponds to TRBD2 (7 bases). The CDR3 extends over 19 amino acids. V dropped 5 bases and J dropped 1 base, with 24 bases sitting between them. The germline gives CDR1 SGHAT, CDR2 FQNNGV. The CDR3 nucleotides are TGTGCCAGCAGCGGAACAGGGACTATCCGATCCGGGGCCAAAAACATTCAGTACTTC. Translation gives CASSGTGTIRSGAKNIQYF.

The rearrangement links TRBV5-1 to TRBJ1-4; a possible D gene is TRBD1 (5 bases). This CDR3 comprises 14 residues. V was clipped by 7 bases and J by 5 bases, with 15 bases between them. Per the germline V gene, CDR1 is SGHRS and CDR2 is YFSETQ. In nucleotides, the CDR3 is TGCGCCAGCGGTCCGGGGGTTCCGAATGAAAAACTGTTTTTT. Encoded protein: CASGPGVPNEKLFF.

V usage is TRBV29-1 and J usage is TRBJ1-2; D call uncertain. CDR3 size: 12 residues. Germline CDR1 is SQVTM and CDR2 is ANQGSEA. V dropped 4 bases and J dropped 2 bases, with 8 bases sitting between them. In DNA form, the CDR3 reads TGCAGCGTTGTGGGCGGAAACTATGGCTACACCTTC. The encoded protein is CSVVGGNYGYTF. The complete variable domain, with remaining parts taken from reference TRBV29-1 and TRBJ1-2, reads SAVISQKPSRDICQRGTSLTIQCQVDSQVTMMFWYRQQPGQSLTLIATANQGSEATYESGFVIDKFPISRPNLTFSTLTVSNMSPEDSSIYLCSVVGGNYGYTFGSGTRLTVV.

The chain uses TRBV2 and TRBJ1-2; the D gene is possibly TRBD1 (6 bases). This CDR3 spans 14 amino acids. The germline CDR1 and CDR2 sequences are SNHLY and FYNNEI. V was cut by 11 bases and J by 5 bases, with 21 bases left in between. As DNA, the CDR3 is TGTGCCCGTTCGGAACCGGGGGCACGGTATGGCTACACCTTC. It is translated as CARSEPGARYGYTF.

V and J are TRBV15 and TRBJ1-3; D ambiguous. The CDR3 length is 12 residues. Germline V lookup: CDR1 LNHNV, CDR2 YYDKDF (reference sequence). Between the trimmed V and J ends, which lost 5 bases and 2 bases, there was a span of 4 bases. CDR3 amino acids: CATSPTGNTIYF. The CDR3 nucleotides read TGTGCCACCAGCCCCACTGGAAACACCATATATTTT. The full variable domain, completed using reference TRBV15 and TRBJ1-3, is DAMVIQNPRYQVTQFGKPVTLSCSQTLNHNVMYWYQQKSSQAPKLLFHYYDKDFNNEADTPDNFQSRRPNTSFCFLDIRSPGLGDTAMYLCATSPTGNTIYFGEGSWLTVV.

The V and J genes are TRBV27 and TRBJ1-4; D gene unclear. Germline V gene sequence: CDR1 MNHEY, CDR2 SMNVEV (reference sequence). V lost 5 bases and J lost 0, with 10 bases in between. This CDR3 has 15 residues. The CDR3 bases are TGTGCCAGCAGTCGGACGCCTGCAACTAATGAAAAACTGTTTTTT. This translates into CASSRTPATNEKLFF.

The V and J genes are TRBV11-2 and TRBJ1-4; D gene unclear. The CDR3 sequence is 17 residues long. Germline V CDR1 and CDR2: SGHAT, FQNNGV. The V end was cut by 1 base, the J end by 3 bases, with 15 bases between. The CDR3 reads CASSLGILRVANEKLFF. CDR3 bases: TGTGCCAGCAGCTTAGGGATACTGCGGGTAGCTAATGAAAAACTGTTTTTT.

This rearrangement joins TRBV9 to TRBJ2-3, with D unresolved. This CDR3 is built from 13 residues. The germline V gene has CDR1 SGDLS and CDR2 YYNGEE. With 0 bases removed from V and 4 bases from J, the gap between germline ends came to 6 bases. The CDR3 here is CASSVAMADTQYF. The CDR3 DNA follows: TGTGCCAGCAGCGTAGCTATGGCAGATACGCAGTATTTT. The complete variable domain, with remaining parts taken from reference TRBV9 and TRBJ2-3, reads DSGVTQTPKHLITATGQRVTLRCSPRSGDLSVYWYQQSLDQGLQFLIQYYNGEERAKGNILERFSAQQFPDLHSELNLSSLELGDSALYFCASSVAMADTQYFGPGTRLTVL.

This sequence joins TRBV2 and TRBJ2-3; D is perhaps TRBD1 (6 bases). The CDR3 runs to 13 residues. V gave up 6 bases and J gave up 4 bases, with 11 bases separating them. Germline V gene data show CDR1 as SNHLY and CDR2 as FYNNEI. The DNA of the CDR3 is TGTGCCAGCAGAACAGGGATAGCAGATACGCAGTATTTT. This translates into CASRTGIADTQYF. The full variable domain, its missing parts supplied by reference TRBV2 and TRBJ2-3, is EPEVTQTPSHQVTQMGQEVILRCVPISNHLYFYWYRQILGQKVEFLVSFYNNEISEKSEIFDDQFSVERPDGSNFTLKIRSTKLEDSAMYFCASRTGIADTQYFGPGTRLTVL.

J is TRBJ1-4 and V is TRBV19, with D possibly being TRBD1 (6 bases). V was clipped by 0 bases and J by 5 bases, with 22 bases between them. In germline, CDR1 is LNHDA, CDR2 SQIVND (reference sequence). CDR3 length equals 19 residues. DNA for the CDR3: TGTGCCAGTAGTATAGACCAGGGGCGATCCCGGTTATGGAATGAAAAACTGTTTTTT. It is translated as CASSIDQGRSRLWNEKLFF.

In its sample, this clone was seen a few times. This sequence joins TRBV5-1 and TRBJ2-7, with unresolved D. The length of the CDR3 is 13 residues. CDR1 and CDR2 (germline): SGHRS, YFSETQ. Trimming stripped 0 bases from V and 2 bases from J, with 6 bases between. The CDR3 DNA reads TGCGCCAGCAGCTTGGGCAGGCCCTACGAGCAGTACTTC. This encodes CASSLGRPYEQYF.

The chain combines TRBV4-1 with TRBJ2-3, with TRBD2 identical over 10 bases. There are 16 residues in the CDR3. Unmatched junction bases numbered 9, after V lost 3 bases and J lost 6 bases. CDR1 and CDR2 (germline): MGHRA, YSYEKL. The chain's CDR3 is CASSQGAGGSGDTQYF. The CDR3 bases are TGCGCCAGCAGCCAGGGAGCGGGAGGGTCGGGGGATACGCAGTATTTT.